This TCR beta chain was observed in a study of blood T cells in healthy people across ages. Then a second PCR, running roughly 7 to 11 cycles, was carried out with a sample-barcoded 5' primer and a J-beta primer mix. Template switching added a 12-random-nucleotide identifier to every cDNA molecule. TCRdb processed the 5' RACE reads anew with MiXCR; each CDR3 protein has one entry. This table has around 780,000 distinct CDR3 sequences, 25% to 30% appearing once. This clonotype was counted only a few times. A further study also used this sample, focusing on T cells of mothers and their children. Per that paper: For each mother, over 9.5 million TCR beta CDR3 reads were obtained, and for each child, about 3 million.

Sequenced sample: blood. The origin of this receptor is a boy aged 5 to 17 in good health.

The CDR3 DNA reads TGTGCCAGCAGCAAGGGCGGGATAGCGATGAAGACCCAGTACTTC. The encoded protein is CASSKGGIAMKTQYF. This rearrangement joins TRBV3-1 to TRBJ2-5; TRBD2 is a possible D gene (6 bases). The CDR3 covers 15 residues. The germline V and J ends were trimmed by 5 bases and 6 bases, with 19 bases remaining between them. Germline V CDR1 and CDR2: LGHDT, YNNKEL (reference sequence).